Below, one TCR beta chain is given with its context. Antigen specificity is unknown. Assay used: immunoSEQ multiplex PCR; TCRdb lists only in-frame clones, some missing. The table records about 98,000 clones, about 94% of them present only once. Germline V CDR1 and CDR2: MNHEY, SVGAGI. This CDR3 has 14 amino acids. V lost 6 bases and J lost 4; bases outside the gene matches: 7. The study drew the donors from its roughly 120-subject validation cohort, separate from the roughly 670-subject first cohort. This sample is drawn from a study of cytomegalovirus exposure and HLA in healthy donors. Findings and limits, study-wide: There were a few CMV-associated chains whose specificity for CMV antigens was confirmed in vitro.

The clonotype comes from a woman in her late teens or twenties in good health and CMV-seronegative. The gene calls are TRBV6-5 and TRBJ2-3; 7 nucleotides align to TRBD1. The sample comprised PBMCs. CDR3 in amino acids: CASRPRQGSDTQYF. The CDR3 coding sequence is TGTGCCAGCAGGCCGCGACAGGGCTCAGATACGCAGTATTTT.